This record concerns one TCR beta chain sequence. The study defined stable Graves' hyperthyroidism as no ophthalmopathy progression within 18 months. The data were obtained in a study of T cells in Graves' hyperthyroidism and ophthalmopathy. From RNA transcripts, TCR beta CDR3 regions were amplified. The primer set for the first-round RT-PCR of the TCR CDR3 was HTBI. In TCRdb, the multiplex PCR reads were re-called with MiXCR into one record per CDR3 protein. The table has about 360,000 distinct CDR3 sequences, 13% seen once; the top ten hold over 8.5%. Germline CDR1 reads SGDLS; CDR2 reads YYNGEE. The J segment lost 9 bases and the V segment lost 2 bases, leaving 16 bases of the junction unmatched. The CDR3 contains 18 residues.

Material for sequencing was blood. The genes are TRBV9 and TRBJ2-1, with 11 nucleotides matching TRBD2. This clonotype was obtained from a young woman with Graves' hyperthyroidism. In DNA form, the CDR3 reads TGTGCCAGCAGCGTTATTAGCGGGAGGGCCGGGAAGGAAGGTGAGCAGTTCTTC. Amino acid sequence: CASSVISGRAGKEGEQFF. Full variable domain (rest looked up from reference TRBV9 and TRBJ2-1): DSGVTQTPKHLITATGQRVTLRCSPRSGDLSVYWYQQSLDQGLQFLIQYYNGEERAKGNILERFSAQQFPDLHSELNLSSLELGDSALYFCASSVISGRAGKEGEQFFGPGTRLTVL.